This T cell receptor (beta chain) was recovered during a study of blood T cell repertoires in COVID-19. Study-level background: Whether acute or convalescent, the COVID-19 samples came from the United States, Italy and Spain. In each case, the material was cDNA or gDNA derived from T cells, B-cell-depleted T cells, or PBMCs.

Generated by immunoSEQ multiplex PCR, the TCRdb table keeps only in-frame clones and is missing some. The sample contains more than 150,000 clones, around nine tenths of which appear only once. A remark on this clone: The same CDR3 arises from other DNA sequences in this sample as well.

CDR1 SGHTA and CDR2 FQGNSA come from the germline V gene. The CDR3 covers 13 residues. V lost 1 base to trimming and J lost 2 bases, with 5 bases between them. The sequenced material came from peripheral blood. The rearrangement uses TRBV7-2 and TRBJ1-2; D remains unclear. The sequence derives from a woman aged 18-29 years who had recovered from COVID-19. The CDR3 protein is CASSLDSNYGYTF. The CDR3 DNA reads TGTGCCAGCAGCTTAGACTCGAACTATGGCTACACCTTC.